This TCR beta chain was captured in a study of blood T cells in healthy people across ages. Study context: Template switching caught about one barcoded beta molecule for each two T cells.

Broader study findings: Among T cells, TCR beta diversity per million cells dropped roughly linearly as age rose.

The authors ran a second PCR of 7 to 11 cycles using a sample-barcoded 5' primer and a J-beta primer mix. Each of the cDNA molecules was tagged by a template-switch adaptor with 12 random nucleotides. MiXCR was run by TCRdb on the 5' RACE reads, yielding one entry per CDR3 protein. The sample gives 600,000 to 850,000 distinct CDR3 sequences, roughly 25% of which show up once; roughly a tenth is in the top ten. In the case of this clonotype: Its antigen remains unidentified. Mismatch with germline at one junction end may stem from a read error.

These data were also reused for a study on T cells of mothers and their children. That study adds: The yield was over 8 million TCR beta CDR3 reads from each mother and a few million from each child.

Sequencing was done on a sample of blood. The TCR originated in a boy younger than 18 in good health.

This CDR3 is CASSLSDGEPWETQYF. In DNA form, the CDR3 reads TGTGCTAGCAGCTTATCAGACGGGGAACCTTGGGAGACCCAGTACTTC. The J gene is TRBJ2-5, the V gene TRBV7-7; maybe TRBD2 (5 bases). The CDR3 covers 16 residues. The germline V gene has CDR1 SSHAT and CDR2 FNYEAQ (reference sequence).